This paragraph reports one T cell receptor (beta chain). This clone's antigen is unknown. The CDR3 holds 15 amino acids from the cysteine to the phenylalanine. The nucleotide record is missing. This sample was included in a study of T cell clusters in autoimmune cytopenias (dated by TCRdb to between 2019 and 2020). Concerning the study at large: A median TRB sequencing depth of 50,000 or so reads per sample was reached, and a median of approximately 2,500 distinct TRB clonotypes per sample was obtained. In autoimmune cytopenia patients, peripheral blood TRB and IGH repertoires were sequenced during active disease and over treatment follow-up, together with healthy, CLL and autoimmune hepatitis controls. The study was designed to test whether a disease-specific immune repertoire signature usable as a blood-based biomarker is carried by autoimmune cytopenia patients. What the work shows at the level of the full study, not this receptor alone: GLIPH results suggested that primary autoimmune cytopenia patients were missing physiological T cell clusters, with around 51 clusters found only in healthy donors compared with more than 15 found only in patients. Approximately 3-fold more exclusive TRB clusters were observed in healthy donors than in active autoimmune hepatitis patients, consistent with an autoimmunity-wide signature. The cluster-lack signature was not seen for secondary cytopenia versus CLL, apparently masked by the dominant lymphoma-associated repertoire. TRB repertoire shifts, with less even repertoires observed in secondary cytopenia and CLL, were mostly attributed to lymphoma bias rather than autoimmunity. The T cell clusters were defined in silico only, and their functional role remained to be validated experimentally.

To amplify TRB rearrangements, a touch-down multiplex PCR protocol was run with the TRB-A and TRB-B primer pools combined in a single tube. Illumina adapters and sample indices were added to the amplicons through two consecutive PCR reactions using Phusion HS II polymerase. Amplicons were gel-purified with the NucleoSpin Gel and PCR Clean-up kit, then quantified by Qubit and quality-checked on an Agilent 2100 Bioanalyzer. Sequencing of the libraries was done on an Illumina MiSeq with paired-end, single-indexed, 600-cycle runs. The paper's data handling went like this. TRB reads were aligned and assembled with MiXCR version 2.1.12 using the default MiXCR reference library. Each unique CDR3 nucleotide sequence defined a clone, and only productive sequences with at least two reads were analysed. Alpha-parameterized diversity profiles (alpha 0 to 5), including the Shannon (alpha 1) and Simpson (alpha 2) indices, were computed with an R script to assess repertoire diversity. Combinatorial TRB VJ usage was computed with the tcR package and compared between cohorts by principal component analysis with ade4. GLIPH clustering of TCRbeta CDR3s was carried out on cohort pairs matched by age and read depth, and cluster frequencies were compared by Wilcoxon test. Each CDR3 protein sequence appears as one entry after TCRdb reprocessed the reads, and no DNA is included. The V and J calls and clone size come from TCRdb's table, not from the authors' own analysis. Per the sample table, the count is 7,000 to 10,000 distinct CDR3 sequences. 5.4% of the sample is in the top ten clones.

TRB amplification used 200 to 300 ng of peripheral blood genomic DNA, tens of thousands of genome equivalents, per sample. Sequencing was done on a sample of peripheral blood. This sequence originates from a human donor with an autoimmune cytopenia or autoimmune hepatitis (not recorded which). The chain was built from TRBV12-3 or TRBV12-4 and TRBJ2-5; the D gene TCRdb calls, TRBD1, cannot be checked with no DNA. The CDR3: CASSSPARQEETQYF.